Shown below are 15 T cell receptor beta chains from a single sample sequenced in a study of cytomegalovirus exposure and HLA in healthy donors. The PCR was carried out with 60 Vbeta primers and 13 Jbeta primers. Only in-frame clones appear in the TCRdb table, and some are missing; sequencing was by immunoSEQ multiplex PCR. The sample gives about 120,000 clones, roughly 80% of which show up once; 8% to 9% is in the top ten. Sequenced sample: PBMCs. These receptors came from a female donor in good health and CMV-seropositive.

The rearrangement uses TRBV7-9 and TRBJ1-2; D might be TRBD1 (5 bases). The CDR3 has 16 amino acids. The germline gives CDR1 SEHNR, CDR2 FQNEAQ (reference sequence). The V end was cut by 1 base, the J end by 11 bases, with 23 bases between. DNA for the CDR3: TGTGCCAGCAGCTTAGGGCAGGCAGGGAACGATGAAAGTTACACCTTC. Translating gives CASSLGQAGNDESYTF.

J is TRBJ2-2 and V is TRBV2; possible D gene TRBD2, 6 bases. Trimming took 11 bases from V and 5 from J, leaving 15 bases between them. Germline lookup yields CDR1 SNHLY and CDR2 FYNNEI. The CDR3 totals 13 residues. The CDR3 spells CAGGTVGTGELFF. DNA for the CDR3: TGTGCCGGGGGGACTGTTGGAACCGGGGAGCTGTTTTTT. Combining the CDR3 with reference TRBV2 and TRBJ2-2 gives the whole variable domain EPEVTQTPSHQVTQMGQEVILRCVPISNHLYFYWYRQILGQKVEFLVSFYNNEISEKSEIFDDQFSVERPDGSNFTLKIRSTKLEDSAMYFCAGGTVGTGELFFGEGSRLTVL.

The rearrangement links TRBV28 to TRBJ2-2; TRBD1 aligns across 7 bases. The CDR3 totals 12 residues. V shed 4 bases and J 7 bases; nucleotides not matched to a gene: 0. Looked up from germline, CDR1 is MDHEN and CDR2 is SYDVKM. The CDR3 is CASSWDSGELFF. CDR3 DNA sequence: TGTGCCAGCAGTTGGGACAGCGGGGAGCTGTTTTTT. Supplemented by reference TRBV28 and TRBJ2-2, the full variable domain reads DVKVTQSSRYLVKRTGEKVFLECVQDMDHENMFWYRQDPGLGLRLIYFSYDVKMKEKGDIPEGYSVSREKKERFSLILESASTNQTSMYLCASSWDSGELFFGEGSRLTVL.

V gene TRBV30 combines with J gene TRBJ2-1; D perhaps matches TRBD2 (7 bases). V gave up 0 bases and J gave up 2 bases, with 11 bases separating them. CDR1 is GTSNPN and CDR2 is SVGIG in the germline V gene (reference sequence). This CDR3 has 15 residues. CDR3 protein: CAWSVGGPAYNEQFF. The DNA of the CDR3 is TGTGCCTGGAGTGTCGGGGGGCCAGCCTACAATGAGCAGTTCTTC.

The V call is TRBV15, the J call TRBJ2-7; weak D call: TRBD1 (6 bases). CDR1 LNHNV and CDR2 YYDKDF come from the germline V gene (reference sequence). The CDR3 sequence is 15 residues long. Trimming removed 1 base at V and 1 base at J, with 11 bases between. The CDR3: CATSRALQGSYEQYF. CDR3 coding DNA: TGTGCCACCAGCAGAGCCTTACAGGGTTCCTACGAGCAGTACTTC. Based on the CDR3 plus reference TRBV15 and TRBJ2-7, the full variable domain is DAMVIQNPRYQVTQFGKPVTLSCSQTLNHNVMYWYQQKSSQAPKLLFHYYDKDFNNEADTPDNFQSRRPNTSFCFLDIRSPGLGDTAMYLCATSRALQGSYEQYFGPGTRLTVT.

V usage is TRBV12-2 and J usage is TRBJ2-7; whether TRBD1, the table's D call, matches the DNA was not checked. TRBV12-2 is given as a pseudogene. The CDR3 has 12 amino acids. The CDR3 nucleotides read TGTGCAAGTCGCCCTGGACAGTACGAGCAGTACTTC. Translating it yields CASRPGQYEQYF.

This chain joins TRBV27 and TRBJ2-3; TRBD1 is a possible D gene (6 bases). CDR1 is MNHEY, CDR2 SMNVEV, per germline (reference sequence). This CDR3 spans 16 amino acids. Trimming removed 5 bases from V and 2 bases from J, with 17 bases in between. Here the CDR3 DNA reads TGTGCCAGCAGTCCTACGGCCGGGACATCCACAGATACGCAGTATTTT. It specifies CASSPTAGTSTDTQYF.

CDR3 DNA: TGTGCCAGCAGTGAAAGTGGGGGGGTGCAGTTCTTC. Protein sequence: CASSESGGVQFF. The chain links TRBV2 to TRBJ2-1, with TRBD2 matching over 7 bases. The CDR3 loop spans 12 amino acids. Losses at the gene ends were 2 bases for V and 12 bases for J; bases not matched to a gene: 4. The germline gives CDR1 SNHLY, CDR2 FYNNEI.

The V and J genes are TRBV27 and TRBJ1-5; weak D call: TRBD1 (6 bases). Trimming shortened V by 6 bases and J by 6 bases, and 15 bases separated the two germline ends. The CDR3 totals 14 residues. Germline-derived CDR1 and CDR2 are MNHEY and SMNVEV (reference sequence). The CDR3 region has the DNA TGTGCCAGCAGCCTAAGGGGGGAGGGTCAGCCCCAGCATTTT. Translating gives CASSLRGEGQPQHF.

The chain uses TRBV5-1 and TRBJ2-5; D is perhaps TRBD2 (7 bases). Trimming took 4 bases from V and 2 from J, leaving 15 bases between them. The germline V gene has CDR1 SGHRS and CDR2 YFSETQ. The CDR3 consists of 15 residues. This CDR3 is CASSSGTPQQETQYF. DNA of the CDR3: TGCGCCAGCAGCAGCGGGACACCCCAACAAGAGACCCAGTACTTC.

The CDR3 DNA is TGTGCCTTAGCTCTTACTAGCGGGGGGGCCTCAGATACGCAGTATTTT. Translating gives CALALTSGGASDTQYF. The chain joins TRBV7-9 to TRBJ2-3; 13 nucleotides line up with TRBD2. The V segment lost 11 bases and the J segment 4 bases; nucleotides outside the gene matches: 12. CDR3 length equals 16 residues. Germline-derived CDR1 and CDR2 are SEHNR and FQNEAQ (reference sequence).

The genes are TRBV6-5 and TRBJ2-1, with 11 nucleotides matching TRBD2. The junction had 4 bases not matched to a gene; V was cut back by 4 bases and J by 2 bases. Germline loops: CDR1 MNHEY, CDR2 SVGAGI. CDR3 length equals 16 residues. CDR3 residues: CASSSLAGVPYNEQFF. CDR3 DNA: TGTGCCAGCAGTTCACTAGCGGGGGTCCCCTACAATGAGCAGTTCTTC.

V usage is TRBV5-1 and J usage is TRBJ1-4, with no clear D. The CDR3 runs to 14 residues. Germline CDR1 and CDR2: SGHRS and YFSETQ. Trimming took 4 bases from V and 6 from J, leaving 13 bases between them. Here the CDR3 reads CASSPGREHEKLFF. The CDR3 DNA reads TGCGCCAGCAGCCCGGGGAGGGAACATGAAAAACTGTTTTTT. The full variable domain, in which reference TRBV5-1 and TRBJ1-4 provide the parts outside the CDR3, is KAGVTQTPRYLIKTRGQQVTLSCSPISGHRSVSWYQQTPGQGLQFLFEYFSETQRNKGNFPGRFSGRQFSNSRSEMNVSTLELGDSALYLCASSPGREHEKLFFGSGTQLSVL.

This chain links TRBV6-6 with TRBJ2-3, with a weak D call TRBD1 (5 bases). The V end was cut by 5 bases, the J end by 6 bases, with 9 bases between. Germline CDR1 is MNHNY and CDR2 is SVGAGI (reference sequence). This CDR3 has 12 amino acids. The DNA of the CDR3 is TGTGCCAGCAGTCAACAGGTGGATACGCAGTATTTT. It specifies CASSQQVDTQYF.

The V and J genes are TRBV4-3 and TRBJ2-7, with D perhaps TRBD1 (6 bases). The CDR3 extends over 15 amino acids. The germline gives CDR1 LGHNA, CDR2 YSLEER. Trimming took 4 bases from V and 2 from J, leaving 15 bases between them. CDR3: CASSRQKDRPYEQYF. CDR3 DNA: TGCGCCAGCAGCCGCCAAAAGGACAGACCCTACGAGCAGTACTTC.